The following is a T cell receptor (beta chain) sequence with its context. This clone was seen a handful of times. The antigen it recognizes is unknown. Per-base quality was not reported, and no clone a single base away is much larger than it. TCRbeta CDR3 regions were amplified from genomic DNA using the immunoSEQ Assay, a bias-controlled multiplex PCR. The original methods were these. Nucleated cell counts per sample were estimated from amplification of reference gene primers within the assay. To quantify the absolute abundance of each unique TCRbeta CDR3 rearrangement, sequence reads were collapsed and filtered. For each sample, productive Simpson clonality was calculated as the square root of Simpson's diversity index over productive rearrangements. The source is immuneACCESS, and TCRdb retained only in-frame sequences with V and J called. Part of the clones is not carried over; for the studies checked, unresolved V genes explain less than half of this, and the remainder is unexplained. V, J and clone size derive from that table, while D and trimming were established from the DNA sequence. For this sample there are hundreds of thousands of clones; 75% to 90% appear just once. Clones ranked in the top ten supply 8.8% of the sample.

The CDR3 contains 16 residues, cysteine and phenylalanine counted. This entry keeps only the CDR3 DNA: 48 bases, framed from base 1. Looking up the germline V gene yields CDR1 MDHEN and CDR2 SYDVKM. The V end gives up 3 bases and the J end 4 bases, leaving 6 bases in the junction not matched to a gene. Enrolling through a virtual design, the prospective study's participants ranged in age from roughly 18 to 89 years and lived across roughly 23 United States geographic areas. In the prospective study, participants were assigned to cohorts based on the clinical history participants reported in a screening survey and a study questionnaire. ImmuneRACE Cohort 3 recovered participants were defined by two consecutive negative NP/OP PCR tests, healthcare professional clearance, or symptom resolution. Mobile phlebotomists in the prospective study collected whole blood, serum and a nasopharyngeal or oropharyngeal swab from every participant. Over a roughly two-month period, participants in the prospective study had the option of providing additional blood draws and questionnaires. Before DNA extraction, prospective study blood samples were shipped either frozen or at room temperature.

The sample is drawn from a study of blood T cell repertoires in COVID-19 (TCRdb year 2020). For context, the study as a whole: Samples from collaborators originated in the United States, Italy and Spain and spanned both the acute and convalescent phases of COVID-19. The material from the prospective study consisted of cDNA or gDNA derived from T cells, B-cell-depleted T cells, or PBMCs. The dataset comprised deeply sampled blood TCRbeta repertoires from subjects exposed to, actively infected with, or recovered from COVID-19. The repertoires were made available in a free public database intended to serve as a resource for research on the immune response to SARS-CoV-2. Samples came from the ongoing ImmuneRACE study (first 160 participants) plus 1,254 subjects from 6 global collaborators. Sample metadata almost always included a de-identified subject ID, COVID-19 status, age in years and sex. HLA class I and class II types, where available, came from metadata supplied by the sample provider rather than from assay-based typing.

The research as a whole found: The amount of clinical and demographic metadata varied by source and participant and was provided uncurated.

The V and J genes are TRBV28 and TRBJ2-2, and 9 bases in between align with TRBD2. The sequencing input was PBMCs or T cells enriched from blood (not recorded which). The sequence came from a man aged 35 to 55 who had recovered from COVID-19. In nucleotides, the sequence is TGTGCCAGCAGTTTCGGTTTGACTAGCGGCACCGGGGAGCTGTTTTTT. Its translation is CASSFGLTSGTGELFF.